Shown below are 6 T cell receptor beta chains from a single sample sequenced in a study of molecular identifiers for immune sequencing clone quantification. TCRdb called the PCR reads again in MiXCR, with one record for every CDR3 protein. Altogether some 650,000 distinct CDR3 sequences are present, 15% to 20% being singletons, with the ten largest covering 0.75% to 0.95%. The sequenced sample consisted of naive CD8+ T cells from blood, with Jurkat cell RNA spiked in. Stated subset: FACS-sorted CD8+CD4-CCR7+CD45RA+ naive T cells. These receptors all come from a human donor in good health. Some libraries in this study had Jurkat cell RNA spiked in.

Concerning this clonotype: Being one base from a much bigger clone, this may be a read error. The chain employs TRBV4-3 and TRBJ2-7; D gene ambiguous. The germline CDR1 and CDR2 sequences are LGHNA and YSLEER. The germline V and J ends were trimmed by 0 bases and 2 bases, with 11 bases remaining between them. This CDR3 is 15 amino acids long. For the CDR3, the DNA is TGCGCCAGCAGCCAAGACGCGTATTCCACCTACGAGCAGTACTTC. This gives the protein CASSQDAYSTYEQYF.

This clonotype was recorded once. A much larger clone lies a single base off, so this may be a read error. The chain couples TRBV4-1 to TRBJ2-1, with 9 bases aligning to TRBD1. The V and J ends lost 4 bases and 8 bases, in that order; junction bases with no gene match: 9. Germline loops: CDR1 MGHRA, CDR2 YSYEKL. This CDR3 comprises 15 residues. The CDR3 DNA reads TGCGCCAGCAGCCCCCGAGAGGACAGGGGCGATGAGCAGTTCTTC. Its translation: CASSPREDRGDEQFF.

The chain carries TRBV7-2 and TRBJ1-4; maybe TRBD1 (5 bases). The CDR3 has 14 amino acids. The V and J ends lost 2 bases and 10 bases respectively, with 14 bases between them. Germline CDR1 reads SGHTA; CDR2 reads FQGNSA. The CDR3 protein is CASSLTEGTGKLFF. DNA for the CDR3: TGTGCCAGCAGCTTAACGGAGGGGACGGGAAAACTGTTTTTT.

V and J are TRBV6-5 and TRBJ2-4, with 8 positions matching TRBD1. V lost 5 bases to trimming and J lost 0 bases; unmatched junction nucleotides: 6. Germline-derived CDR1 and CDR2 are MNHEY and SVGAGI. The CDR3 is 16 amino acids. The chain's CDR3 is CASSTWTGLAKNIQYF. The DNA of the CDR3 is TGTGCCAGCAGTACATGGACAGGGCTAGCCAAAAACATTCAGTACTTC.

A note on this clonotype: The junction and the germline gene differ at one end; a read error may be behind it. The chain recombines TRBV7-3 with TRBJ1-6; no clear D gene. There are 13 residues in the CDR3. CDR1 and CDR2 (germline): SGHTA, FQGTGA. The chain's CDR3 is CASSFERNSPFHF. The CDR3 DNA reads TGTGCCAGCAGCTTTGAGAGAAATTCACCCTTCCACTTT.

There are many counts of this clonotype. The chain uses TRBV12-3 or TRBV12-4 and TRBJ2-6; the D is unclear. Trimming cost V 5 bases and J 1 base, with 15 bases left between them. This CDR3 is 17 amino acids long. In nucleotides, the CDR3 is TGTGCCAGCAGTAATGCCCGGGTAGGGTCTGGGGCCAACGTCCTGACTTTC. It is translated as CASSNARVGSGANVLTF.